What follows are 25 T cell receptor beta chains derived from one specimen sequenced in a study of cytomegalovirus exposure and HLA in healthy donors. The study ran its PCR with 60 Vbeta and 13 Jbeta primers. Assay: immunoSEQ multiplex PCR; the TCRdb copy retains only in-frame clones and omits some. Of about 180,000 clones in the sample, approximately 80% were seen once. The sequenced sample was PBMCs. These receptors came from a woman in her 50s in good health and CMV-seronegative.

The V and J genes are TRBV11-2 and TRBJ2-2; D call uncertain. V was pared by 2 bases and J by 0 bases, with 7 bases between. Germline CDR1 SGHAT, CDR2 FQNNGV. This CDR3 has 15 residues. The CDR3 DNA reads as TGTGCCAGCAGCTTATGGCCTCCGAACACCGGGGAGCTGTTTTTT. Translated, it gives CASSLWPPNTGELFF.

The rearrangement joins TRBV18 to TRBJ1-4; 9 bases are a match to TRBD1. There are 19 residues in the CDR3. V lost 3 bases and J lost 5; bases outside the gene matches: 16. CDR1 KGHSH and CDR2 LQKENI come from the germline V gene. The CDR3 here is CASSPLPDRGVQANEKLFF. CDR3 nucleotides: TGTGCCAGCTCACCGCTCCCGGACAGGGGCGTTCAAGCCAATGAAAAACTGTTTTTT.

V is TRBV9 and J is TRBJ1-4; D perhaps matches TRBD1 (6 bases). Germline assignment: CDR1 SGDLS and CDR2 YYNGEE. V was clipped by 0 bases and J by 7 bases, with 13 bases between them. This CDR3 has 15 residues. This chain's CDR3 is CASSVVPGVGEKLFF. CDR3 sequence (DNA): TGTGCCAGCAGCGTAGTTCCAGGGGTCGGTGAAAAACTGTTTTTT.

The gene calls are TRBV29-1 and TRBJ2-2; unclear D gene. Germline CDR1 reads SQVTM; CDR2 reads ANQGSEA. The CDR3 extends over 14 amino acids. The V end lost 3 bases, the J end lost 3 bases, and 11 bases lay between the germline ends. The CDR3 DNA reads TGCAGCGTTGATGGCAATACCCACACCGGGGAGCTGTTTTTT. Translation: CSVDGNTHTGELFF.

The chain is built from TRBV9 and TRBJ2-3; 7 bases are shared with TRBD2. The J segment lost 2 bases and the V segment lost 3 bases, leaving 9 bases of the junction unmatched. This CDR3 contains 16 residues. The germline V gene has CDR1 SGDLS and CDR2 YYNGEE. The CDR3 protein is CASSGRLARDTDTQYF. Here the CDR3 DNA reads TGTGCCAGCAGCGGCCGACTAGCCAGAGACACAGATACGCAGTATTTT.

The rearrangement joins TRBV5-6 to TRBJ1-1, with 8 bases aligning to TRBD1. CDR3 size: 15 residues. Looked up from germline, CDR1 is SGHDT and CDR2 is YYEEEE. V trimming: 4 bases; J trimming: 5 bases; junction bases outside the gene matches: 10. CDR3 DNA: TGTGCCAGCAGCCCAAGGACAGGGCGGGGGACTGAAGCTTTCTTT. Protein product: CASSPRTGRGTEAFF.

The chain carries TRBV11-2 and TRBJ2-7; 8 bases agree with TRBD1. Trimming removed 4 bases from V and 4 bases from J; junction bases left unmatched: 6. Germline V CDR1 and CDR2: SGHAT, FQNNGV. This CDR3 contains 14 residues. CDR3 bases: TGTGCCAGCAGCTCCACCGGACAGGGTTACGAGCAGTACTTC. It encodes CASSSTGQGYEQYF. Full variable domain (outside the CDR3, taken from reference TRBV11-2 and TRBJ2-7): EAGVAQSPRYKIIEKRQSVAFWCNPISGHATLYWYQQILGQGPKLLIQFQNNGVVDDSQLPKDRFSAERLKGVDSTLKIQPAKLEDSAVYLCASSSTGQGYEQYFGPGTRLTVT.

The chain employs TRBV21-1 and TRBJ2-7; the table's D call TRBD1 went unverified against the DNA. TRBV21-1 is shown as a pseudogene. The CDR3 totals 13 residues. The CDR3 DNA follows: TGTGCCAGCATAAAGGGGATCTCCTACGAGCAGTACTTC. Translated, it gives CASIKGISYEQYF.

The rearrangement uses TRBV7-9 and TRBJ2-1; TRBD1 aligns across 7 bases. The CDR3 is made up of 15 amino acids. V shed 0 bases, J shed 6 bases, and the junction held 5 bases outside the gene matches. CDR1 and CDR2 from the germline V gene are SEHNR and FQNEAQ (reference sequence). The CDR3, as DNA: TGTGCCAGCAGCTTAGCCAGGACAGGCACCAATGAGCAGTTCTTC. Translated: CASSLARTGTNEQFF.

This chain links TRBV6-5 with TRBJ2-7; D is perhaps TRBD2 (5 bases). The CDR3 runs to 11 residues. The V end was cut by 8 bases, the J end by 3 bases, with 8 bases between. Germline V CDR1 and CDR2: MNHEY, SVGAGI. The CDR3 DNA is TGTGCCAGCGACGGGGTCTACGAGCAGTACTTC. It encodes CASDGVYEQYF.

The chain recombines TRBV7-2 with TRBJ2-4, with a weak D call TRBD2 (6 bases). The CDR3 length is 17 residues. V lost 9 bases, J lost 6 bases, and 27 bases lay in between. The germline V gene has CDR1 SGHTA and CDR2 FQGNSA. This CDR3 is CASRARASVWDGNIQYF. DNA of the CDR3: TGTGCCAGTCGGGCGCGGGCTAGCGTCTGGGACGGAAACATTCAGTACTTC. Filled out from reference TRBV7-2 and TRBJ2-4, the complete variable domain reads GAGVSQSPSNKVTEKGKDVELRCDPISGHTALYWYRQSLGQGLEFLIYFQGNSAPDKSGLPSDRFSAERTGGSVSTLTIQRTQQEDSAVYLCASRARASVWDGNIQYFGAGTRLSVL.

The chain recombines TRBV5-1 with TRBJ1-1; the D gene is possibly TRBD1 (5 bases). V was cut by 5 bases and J by 2 bases, with 10 bases left in between. Germline CDR1 and CDR2: SGHRS and YFSETQ. The CDR3 is made up of 13 amino acids. The CDR3 region has the DNA TGCGCCAGCAGTCTACAGGCAAACACTGAAGCTTTCTTT. The encoded protein is CASSLQANTEAFF.

The V call is TRBV5-6, the J call TRBJ1-4; D ambiguous. CDR1 is SGHDT, CDR2 YYEEEE, per germline. Between the trimmed V and J ends, which lost 0 bases and 5 bases, there was a span of 8 bases. This CDR3 is built from 14 residues. CDR3 sequence: CASSLAGNNEKLFF. The CDR3 nucleotides read TGTGCCAGCAGCTTGGCAGGAAACAATGAAAAACTGTTTTTT.

The CDR3 DNA sequence: TGCGCCAGCAGCTTGGTTAGCGGGAGGGTGGGCTACAATGAGCAGTTCTTC. Translation gives CASSLVSGRVGYNEQFF. This chain joins TRBV5-1 and TRBJ2-1, with 11 bases that match TRBD2. CDR1 is SGHRS, CDR2 YFSETQ, per germline. J was trimmed by 3 bases and V by 0 bases; bases with no gene match: 5. CDR3 length: 17 residues.

With respect to this clone: Compared with germline, one end of the junction differs, possibly owing to a read error. The genes are TRBV5-8 and TRBJ2-6, with a possible D match to TRBD1 (5 bases). Germline loops: CDR1 SGHTS, CDR2 YDEGEE. This CDR3 comprises 13 residues. The CDR3 DNA reads TGTGCCAGCAGCTTGGGTGGGGCCAACGGCCTGACTTTC. It is translated as CASSLGGANGLTF.

CDR3 sequence: CASSSQRGGRDTQYF. The CDR3 DNA follows: TGTGCCAGCAGCTCACAGCGGGGGGGCCGGGATACGCAGTATTTT. The V call is TRBV5-4, the J call TRBJ2-3, with TRBD2 matching 10 bases. Trimming removed 3 bases from V and 6 bases from J; junction bases left unmatched: 7. Germline V gene data show CDR1 as SGHNT and CDR2 as YYREEE (reference sequence). The CDR3 extends over 15 amino acids.

This sequence joins TRBV5-1 and TRBJ2-1; 12 positions agree with TRBD2. Germline CDR1 SGHRS, CDR2 YFSETQ. V lost 2 bases and J lost 3; bases outside the gene matches: 3. The CDR3 covers 16 residues. The CDR3 DNA follows: TGCGCCAGCAGCTTTCCGACTAGCGGGAGCTACAATGAGCAGTTCTTC. Translated: CASSFPTSGSYNEQFF.

V usage is TRBV5-1 and J usage is TRBJ2-2; a weak D match, TRBD1 (6 bases). Germline-derived CDR1 and CDR2 are SGHRS and YFSETQ. The CDR3 contains 15 residues. The V end was cut by 2 bases, the J end by 1 base, with 9 bases between. CDR3 bases: TGCGCCAGCAGCTTTTCAGGGGTGAACACCGGGGAGCTGTTTTTT. Its translation: CASSFSGVNTGELFF.

The chain joins TRBV4-3 to TRBJ1-5, with TRBD1 matching 8 bases. The junction had 0 bases not matched to a gene; V was cut back by 0 bases and J by 2 bases. Germline values: CDR1 LGHNA, CDR2 YSLEER. This CDR3 is 15 amino acids long. CDR3 sequence (DNA): TGCGCCAGCAGCCAAGACAGGGGGCGCAATCAGCCCCAGCATTTT. Its translation is CASSQDRGRNQPQHF.

The chain carries TRBV19 and TRBJ1-2, with D uncertain. Per the germline V gene, CDR1 is LNHDA and CDR2 is SQIVND (reference sequence). The V end was cut by 6 bases, the J end by 4 bases, with 9 bases between. The CDR3 totals 12 residues. CDR3 in amino acids: CASREATYGYTF. CDR3 nucleotides: TGTGCCAGTAGGGAGGCTACCTATGGCTACACCTTC.

The chain couples TRBV28 to TRBJ1-4; a possible D gene is TRBD1 (5 bases). Looked up from germline, CDR1 is MDHEN and CDR2 is SYDVKM. V was clipped by 6 bases and J by 3 bases, with 11 bases between them. CDR3 length: 14 amino acids. CDR3 nucleotide sequence: TGTGCCAGCAGCCCGACAGTCCCTAATGAAAAACTGTTTTTT. Residues: CASSPTVPNEKLFF.

The V call is TRBV5-1, the J call TRBJ2-1, with D possibly TRBD2 on 7 matching bases. This CDR3 comprises 13 residues. Germline V gene data show CDR1 as SGHRS and CDR2 as YFSETQ. V gave up 0 bases and J gave up 15 bases, with 16 bases separating them. The CDR3 region has the DNA TGCGCCAGCAGCTTGGTGGGGGGGGGCCCGGGGTTCTTC. This sequence encodes CASSLVGGGPGFF.

This sequence joins TRBV28 and TRBJ1-1; D gene ambiguous. The germline V gene has CDR1 MDHEN and CDR2 SYDVKM. The CDR3 is made up of 14 amino acids. V was shortened by 6 bases and J by 4 bases, with 15 bases between the two germline ends. The CDR3, as DNA: TGTGCCAGCAGCCTTCTTTGGAGTGGCACTGAAGCTTTCTTT. Its protein is CASSLLWSGTEAFF.

The chain uses TRBV6-1 and TRBJ1-5; D uncertain. Germline CDR1 reads MNHNS; CDR2 reads SASEGT. The V end lost 3 bases, the J end lost 3 bases, and 15 bases lay between the germline ends. The CDR3 is 16 residues long. The chain's CDR3 is CASSDDTGRPNQPQHF. CDR3 nucleotide sequence: TGTGCCAGCAGTGATGATACCGGGAGACCCAATCAGCCCCAGCATTTT.

This sequence joins TRBV10-3 and TRBJ2-1; TRBD2 matches 13 bases. The CDR3 loop spans 18 amino acids. Germline V gene lookup returns CDR1 ENHRY and CDR2 SYGVKD. V was pared by 3 bases and J by 1 base, with 6 bases of the junction left unmatched. Here the CDR3 reads CAISDSQLAGGSYNEQFF. In DNA form, the CDR3 reads TGTGCCATCAGTGACTCCCAACTAGCGGGAGGGTCCTACAATGAGCAGTTCTTC.